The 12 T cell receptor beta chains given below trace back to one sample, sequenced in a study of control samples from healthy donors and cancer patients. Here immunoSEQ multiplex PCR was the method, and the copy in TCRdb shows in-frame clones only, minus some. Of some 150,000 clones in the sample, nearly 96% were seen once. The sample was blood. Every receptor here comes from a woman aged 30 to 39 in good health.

The CDR3 reads CASSTSRTSGGYNEQFF. CDR3 coding DNA: TGTGCCAGCAGTACAAGCAGGACTAGCGGGGGATACAATGAGCAGTTCTTC. This rearrangement joins TRBV27 to TRBJ2-1, with TRBD2 identical over 13 bases. This CDR3 is 17 amino acids long. Germline CDR1 and CDR2: MNHEY and SMNVEV (reference sequence). Unmatched junction bases numbered 8, after V lost 5 bases and J lost 4 bases.

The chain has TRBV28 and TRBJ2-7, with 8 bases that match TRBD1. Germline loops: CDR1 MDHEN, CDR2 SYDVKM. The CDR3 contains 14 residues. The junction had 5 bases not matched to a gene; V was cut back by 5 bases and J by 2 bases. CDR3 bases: TGTGCCAGCAGTCGGACAGGGTCAACCTACGAGCAGTACTTC. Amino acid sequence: CASSRTGSTYEQYF.

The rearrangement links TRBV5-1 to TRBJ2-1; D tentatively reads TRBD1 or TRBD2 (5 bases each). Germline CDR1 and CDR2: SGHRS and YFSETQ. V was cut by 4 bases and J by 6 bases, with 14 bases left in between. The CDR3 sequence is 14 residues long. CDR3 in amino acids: CASSIRDAINEQFF. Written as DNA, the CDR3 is TGCGCCAGCAGCATCCGGGACGCGATCAATGAGCAGTTCTTC.

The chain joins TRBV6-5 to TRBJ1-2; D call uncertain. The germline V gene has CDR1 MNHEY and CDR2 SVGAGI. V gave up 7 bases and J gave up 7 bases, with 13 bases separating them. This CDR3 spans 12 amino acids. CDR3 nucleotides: TGTGCCAGCACCGAATCGTTTTTTGGCTACACCTTC. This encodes CASTESFFGYTF.

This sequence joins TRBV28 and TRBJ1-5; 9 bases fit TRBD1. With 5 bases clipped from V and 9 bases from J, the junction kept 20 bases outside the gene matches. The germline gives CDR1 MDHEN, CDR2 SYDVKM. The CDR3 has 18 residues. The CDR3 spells CASSPWTGDVMNSRPQHF. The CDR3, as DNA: TGTGCCAGCAGTCCCTGGACAGGGGACGTGATGAACTCGAGGCCCCAGCATTTT.

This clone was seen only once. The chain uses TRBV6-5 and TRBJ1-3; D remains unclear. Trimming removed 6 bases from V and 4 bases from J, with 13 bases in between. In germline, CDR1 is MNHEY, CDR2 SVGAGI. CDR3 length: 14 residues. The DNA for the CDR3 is TGTGCCAGCAGAAGACCGGCGGGAGGAAACACCATATATTTT. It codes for CASRRPAGGNTIYF.

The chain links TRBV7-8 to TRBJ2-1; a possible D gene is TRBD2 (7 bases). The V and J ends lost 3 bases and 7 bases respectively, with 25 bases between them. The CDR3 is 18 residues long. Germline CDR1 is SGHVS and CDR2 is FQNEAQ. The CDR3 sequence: CASSFGIWRGPEGNEQFF. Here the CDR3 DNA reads TGTGCCAGCAGCTTTGGGATATGGCGGGGGCCCGAGGGAAATGAGCAGTTCTTC.

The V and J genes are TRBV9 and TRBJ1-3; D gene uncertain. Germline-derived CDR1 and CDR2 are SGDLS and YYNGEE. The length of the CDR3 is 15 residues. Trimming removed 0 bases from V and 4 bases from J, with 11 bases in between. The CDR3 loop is CASSVDSQSGNTIYF. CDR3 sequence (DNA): TGTGCCAGCAGCGTAGACAGCCAGTCCGGAAACACCATATATTTT.

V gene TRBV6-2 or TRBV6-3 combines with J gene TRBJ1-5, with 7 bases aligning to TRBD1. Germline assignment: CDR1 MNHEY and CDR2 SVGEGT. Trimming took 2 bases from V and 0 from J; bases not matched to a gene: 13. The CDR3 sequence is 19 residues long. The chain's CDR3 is CASSYAISTGAYSNQPQHF. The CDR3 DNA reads TGTGCCAGCAGTTACGCGATTAGTACAGGGGCCTATAGCAATCAGCCCCAGCATTTT.

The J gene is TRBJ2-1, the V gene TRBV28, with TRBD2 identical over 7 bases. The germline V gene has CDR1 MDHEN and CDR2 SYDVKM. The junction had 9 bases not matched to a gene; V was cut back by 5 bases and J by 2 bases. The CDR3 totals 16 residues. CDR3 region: CASSPPGLPTYNEQFF. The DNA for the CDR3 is TGTGCCAGCAGTCCACCGGGACTACCAACCTACAATGAGCAGTTCTTC. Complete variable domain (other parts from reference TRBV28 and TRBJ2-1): DVKVTQSSRYLVKRTGEKVFLECVQDMDHENMFWYRQDPGLGLRLIYFSYDVKMKEKGDIPEGYSVSREKKERFSLILESASTNQTSMYLCASSPPGLPTYNEQFFGPGTRLTVL.

The chain's CDR3 is CASSYSRDRYSPLHF. CDR3 in DNA: TGTGCCAGCAGTTACTCTAGAGACAGATATTCACCCCTCCACTTT. The rearrangement uses TRBV6-6 and TRBJ1-6, with TRBD1 as a possible D gene (5 bases). The ends were cut back, 0 bases at V and 8 bases at J, with 11 bases in the middle. This CDR3 has 15 amino acids. The V gene's germline CDR1 is MNHNY and CDR2 SVGAGI (reference sequence).

The CDR3 sequence is CASTVRGRFSTGELFF. The CDR3 DNA sequence: TGTGCCAGTACCGTTAGGGGTCGATTCAGCACCGGGGAGCTGTTTTTT. This chain links TRBV19 with TRBJ2-2; tentatively, D is TRBD1 (5 bases). Trimming pared 7 bases from V and 4 bases from J, leaving 19 bases between. This CDR3 contains 16 residues. Germline V CDR1 and CDR2: LNHDA, SQIVND (reference sequence).